These 25 T cell receptor beta chains originate from one sample sequenced in a study of cytomegalovirus exposure and HLA in healthy donors. PCR primers comprised 60 Vbeta and 13 Jbeta primers. TCRdb keeps only in-frame clones here, not all; method: immunoSEQ multiplex PCR. The sample has some 45,000 clones, about 85% seen once. The sample taken for sequencing was PBMCs. The receptor source for this set is a woman between 35 and 50 years old in good health and CMV-seropositive.

The chain combines TRBV5-1 with TRBJ1-6; perhaps TRBD1 as D (6 bases). V was shortened by 6 bases and J by 10 bases, with 20 bases between the two germline ends. CDR1 and CDR2 from the germline V gene are SGHRS and YFSETQ. This CDR3 region has 15 residues. CDR3 sequence: CASTPAGTRLSPLHF. For the CDR3, the DNA is TGCGCCAGCACCCCTGCCGGGACAAGACTATCACCCCTCCACTTT. The whole variable domain, remainder taken from reference TRBV5-1 and TRBJ1-6, is KAGVTQTPRYLIKTRGQQVTLSCSPISGHRSVSWYQQTPGQGLQFLFEYFSETQRNKGNFPGRFSGRQFSNSRSEMNVSTLELGDSALYLCASTPAGTRLSPLHFGNGTRLTVT.

The chain combines TRBV6-5 with TRBJ1-1; possible D gene TRBD1, 6 bases. Germline V gene sequence: CDR1 MNHEY, CDR2 SVGAGI. This CDR3 is 13 amino acids long. Trimming left V 8 bases short and J 5 bases short, with 15 bases between. The CDR3 here is CASGTRGGTEAFF. The CDR3 DNA follows: TGTGCCAGCGGTACCAGGGGTGGAACTGAAGCTTTCTTT.

Notes on this clone: A read error may account for a junction end that differs from germline. Other DNA sequences in the same sample also yield this CDR3. This chain connects TRBV7-7 to TRBJ2-2, with D perhaps matching TRBD1 (6 bases). Germline assignment: CDR1 SSHAT and CDR2 FNYEAQ (reference sequence). The CDR3 extends over 15 amino acids. This CDR3 reads CASSLGTTNTGELFF. In DNA, the CDR3 is TGTGCTAGCAGCTTAGGGACAACGAACACCGGGGAGCTGTTTTTT.

The chain has TRBV5-1 and TRBJ2-1, with TRBD2 identical over 8 bases. CDR3 length: 15 residues. The germline V gene encodes CDR1 SGHRS and CDR2 YFSETQ. With V trimmed by 4 bases and J by 0 bases, 3 bases remained unmatched. The CDR3 DNA is TGCGCCAGCAGCCTGAGCGGGAGCTCCTACAATGAGCAGTTCTTC. Protein product: CASSLSGSSYNEQFF.

V usage is TRBV7-9 and J usage is TRBJ2-2, with D possibly TRBD1 on 5 matching bases. From germline, CDR1 is SEHNR and CDR2 FQNEAQ (reference sequence). This CDR3 spans 12 amino acids. Trimming pared 5 bases from V and 7 bases from J, leaving 8 bases between. The CDR3 protein is CASSRDSGELFF. The CDR3 DNA is TGTGCCAGCAGCCGAGACAGCGGGGAGCTGTTTTTT.

V and J are TRBV5-1 and TRBJ1-4, with 8 bases identical to TRBD1. V lost 3 bases to trimming and J lost 2 bases; unmatched junction nucleotides: 9. The CDR3 contains 17 residues. The germline V gene encodes CDR1 SGHRS and CDR2 YFSETQ. CDR3 sequence (DNA): TGCGCCAGCAGCTCGGCAGGGGGCGTATCGACTAATGAAAAACTGTTTTTT. It yields the protein CASSSAGGVSTNEKLFF.

This clone came up once. V is TRBV6-5 and J is TRBJ1-4, with TRBD1 matching 9 bases. The CDR3 is 15 amino acids. CDR1 and CDR2 (germline): MNHEY, SVGAGI. J lost 5 bases, V lost 1 base, and 2 bases had no gene match. This CDR3 reads CASSYYGTGNEKLFF. The CDR3 coding sequence is TGTGCCAGCAGTTACTATGGGACAGGGAATGAAAAACTGTTTTTT.

The chain employs TRBV7-8 and TRBJ1-2; D might be TRBD1 (5 bases). Deletions cut 1 base from V and 3 bases from J, with 12 bases between. The CDR3 runs to 15 residues. Germline lookup yields CDR1 SGHVS and CDR2 FQNEAQ. The CDR3 sequence is CASSLVGRGDYGYTF. CDR3 DNA: TGTGCCAGCAGCTTAGTCGGGAGGGGAGACTATGGCTACACCTTC. Supplemented by reference TRBV7-8 and TRBJ1-2, the full variable domain reads GAGVSQSPRYKVAKRGQDVALRCDPISGHVSLFWYQQALGQGPEFLTYFQNEAQLDKSGLPSDRFFAERPEGSVSTLKIQRTQQEDSAVYLCASSLVGRGDYGYTFGSGTRLTVV.

The gene calls are TRBV5-1 and TRBJ2-1, with D perhaps TRBD2 (5 bases). Looked up from germline, CDR1 is SGHRS and CDR2 is YFSETQ. There are 14 residues in the CDR3. V was shortened by 6 bases and J by 2 bases, with 12 bases between the two germline ends. The CDR3 region is CASTPDSPYNEQFF. The CDR3 DNA reads as TGCGCCAGCACCCCGGACTCACCCTACAATGAGCAGTTCTTC.

The gene calls are TRBV2 and TRBJ2-5, with 7 bases lining up with TRBD1. The CDR3 contains 12 residues. Unmatched junction bases numbered 3, after V lost 9 bases and J lost 2 bases. Germline V CDR1 and CDR2: SNHLY, FYNNEI. Here the CDR3 reads CARVGQQETQYF. The CDR3 DNA sequence: TGTGCCAGAGTGGGACAGCAAGAGACCCAGTACTTC.

The CDR3 nucleotides read TGTGCCAGCAGTTTAGGGACAGGGACCTACGAGCAGTACTTC. Its protein product is CASSLGTGTYEQYF. The chain has TRBV28 and TRBJ2-7, with 9 bases lining up with TRBD1. The CDR3 is 14 residues long. Germline V gene lookup returns CDR1 MDHEN and CDR2 SYDVKM. V was clipped by 2 bases and J by 2 bases; unmatched bases: 1.

This clone was seen a single time. This chain connects TRBV6-1 to TRBJ1-6, with no clear D. This CDR3 contains 12 residues. Germline assignment: CDR1 MNHNS and CDR2 SASEGT. V shed 7 bases and J shed 9 bases, with 10 bases lying between them. The DNA for the CDR3 is TGTGCCAGCAAGGGTGGGAGTTCACCCCTCCACTTT. Encoded protein: CASKGGSSPLHF.

This rearrangement joins TRBV18 to TRBJ2-5; D gene unclear. V was cut by 3 bases and J by 7 bases, with 15 bases left in between. CDR1 is KGHSH, CDR2 LQKENI, per germline. The CDR3 extends over 14 amino acids. CDR3 DNA: TGTGCCAGCTCACCTGGTCAGGCCTCGTGGACCCAGTACTTC. Its protein product is CASSPGQASWTQYF.

In the case of this clone: Other nucleotide sequences from this sample produce the same CDR3. This chain connects TRBV4-1 to TRBJ2-5, with D tentatively TRBD1 (5 bases). V dropped 1 base and J dropped 0 bases, with 6 bases sitting between them. The length of the CDR3 is 14 residues. Germline loops: CDR1 MGHRA, CDR2 YSYEKL. CDR3 loop: CASSQGQNQETQYF. The DNA of the CDR3 is TGCGCCAGCAGCCAAGGACAGAACCAAGAGACCCAGTACTTC.

V is TRBV7-2 and J is TRBJ2-5; 9 bases map to TRBD2. The junction had 11 bases not matched to a gene; V was cut back by 1 base and J by 5 bases. Germline V gene lookup returns CDR1 SGHTA and CDR2 FQGNSA. The CDR3 spans 17 residues. CDR3 protein: CASSLVSGGPRWETQYF. The CDR3 DNA follows: TGTGCCAGCAGCTTAGTAAGCGGGGGGCCAAGGTGGGAGACCCAGTACTTC.

The rearrangement links TRBV19 to TRBJ1-1, with D hard to call. The CDR3 has 11 amino acids. Trimming left V 7 bases short and J 4 bases short, with 7 bases between. Looked up from germline, CDR1 is LNHDA and CDR2 is SQIVND (reference sequence). The CDR3 loop reads CASKVGTEAFF. CDR3 in DNA: TGTGCCAGTAAAGTCGGCACTGAAGCTTTCTTT.

This sequence joins TRBV29-1 and TRBJ1-2, with D possibly being TRBD1 (5 bases). Per germline, CDR1 SQVTM and CDR2 ANQGSEA. Trimming took off 4 bases at V and 3 bases at J, with 15 bases between the two ends. There are 14 residues in the CDR3. CDR3 loop: CSVGGHWKDYGYTF. The CDR3, as DNA: TGCAGCGTTGGTGGACATTGGAAGGACTATGGCTACACCTTC.

In this sample, this clone turned up a few times. The chain uses TRBV19 and TRBJ2-2; tentative D call: TRBD2 (6 bases). The CDR3 has 14 residues. In germline, CDR1 is LNHDA, CDR2 SQIVND (reference sequence). Trimming removed 10 bases from V and 3 bases from J, with 15 bases in between. The DNA for the CDR3 is TGTGCCACCAGTTGGGGACTGGACACCGGGGAGCTGTTTTTT. Translating gives CATSWGLDTGELFF.

This sequence joins TRBV7-2 and TRBJ2-7; a possible D gene is TRBD2 (6 bases). Germline V gene lookup returns CDR1 SGHTA and CDR2 FQGNSA. This CDR3 contains 15 residues. The V gene lost 1 base and the J gene lost 0 bases, with 10 bases spanning the gap. In nucleotides, the CDR3 is TGTGCCAGCAGCTTAGGACGGGACTTCTCCTACGAGCAGTACTTC. Protein sequence: CASSLGRDFSYEQYF.

The rearrangement joins TRBV19 to TRBJ1-6; TRBD1 matches at 7 bases. V shed 8 bases, J shed 6 bases, and the junction held 10 bases outside the gene matches. The length of the CDR3 is 15 residues. CDR1 and CDR2 (germline): LNHDA, SQIVND (reference sequence). CDR3 bases: TGTGCCAGTGGACTTGGGGGACAGCTTAATTCACCCCTCCACTTT. Its translation: CASGLGGQLNSPLHF.

This CDR3 is CASSSDFVSSYEQYF. In DNA, the CDR3 is TGTGCCAGCAGCTCCGACTTTGTAAGCTCCTACGAGCAGTACTTC. This sequence joins TRBV7-2 and TRBJ2-7; D gene uncertain. V gave up 4 bases and J gave up 0 bases, with 13 bases separating them. This CDR3 contains 15 residues. Germline V CDR1 and CDR2: SGHTA, FQGNSA.

The chain couples TRBV7-8 to TRBJ1-2; possible D gene TRBD1, 5 bases. Germline CDR1 is SGHVS and CDR2 is FQNEAQ. V lost 2 bases to trimming and J lost 4 bases, with 14 bases between them. This CDR3 contains 15 residues. In DNA, the CDR3 is TGTGCCAGCAGCTTATATGTCAGGGAACTCTATGGCTACACCTTC. The encoded protein is CASSLYVRELYGYTF.

The chain has TRBV10-1 and TRBJ2-3; 14 bases agree with TRBD2. The ends lost 5 bases at V and 8 bases at J; junction bases unmatched: 9. This CDR3 comprises 16 residues. Germline V lookup: CDR1 WNHNN, CDR2 SYGVQD (reference sequence). CDR3 DNA: TGCGCCAGCAGTTCGACTAGCGGGGGGGCGCTAGGTACGCAGTATTTT. As protein: CASSSTSGGALGTQYF.

This clone was counted a few times. The V call is TRBV19, the J call TRBJ2-1, with 7 nucleotides matching TRBD2. The CDR3 has 14 amino acids. The V gene's germline CDR1 is LNHDA and CDR2 SQIVND (reference sequence). The junction had 4 bases not matched to a gene; V was cut back by 3 bases and J by 5 bases. The CDR3 loop is CASSITGGDNEQFF. The CDR3 nucleotides read TGTGCCAGTAGTATCACTGGGGGGGACAATGAGCAGTTCTTC.

The count of this clone is one. The chain employs TRBV19 and TRBJ2-5; TRBD1 might be the D (6 bases). The end of the DNA aligns better with TRBJ2-7, so the J call may be wrong. Germline CDR1 reads LNHDA; CDR2 reads SQIVND (reference sequence). The CDR3 spans 13 residues. CDR3 sequence (DNA): TGTGCCAGTAGCAAAGGACAGTCCTACGAGCAGTACTTC. Translating gives CASSKGQSYEQYF.